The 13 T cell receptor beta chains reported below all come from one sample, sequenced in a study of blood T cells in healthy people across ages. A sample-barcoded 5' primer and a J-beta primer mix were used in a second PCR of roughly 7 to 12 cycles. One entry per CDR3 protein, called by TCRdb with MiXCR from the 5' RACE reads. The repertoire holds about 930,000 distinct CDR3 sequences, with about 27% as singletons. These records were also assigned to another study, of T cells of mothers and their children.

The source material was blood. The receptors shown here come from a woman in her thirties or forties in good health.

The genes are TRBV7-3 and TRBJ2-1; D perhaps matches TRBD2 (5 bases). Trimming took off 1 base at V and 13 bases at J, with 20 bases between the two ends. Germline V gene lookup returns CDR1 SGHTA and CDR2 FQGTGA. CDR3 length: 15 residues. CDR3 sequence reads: CASSLMPGNQETQFF. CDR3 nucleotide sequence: TGTGCCAGCAGCTTAATGCCGGGGAACCAAGAGACCCAGTTCTTC. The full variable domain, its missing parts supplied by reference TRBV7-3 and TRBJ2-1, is GAGVSQTPSNKVTEKGKYVELRCDPISGHTALYWYRQSLGQGPEFLIYFQGTGAADDSGLPNDRFFAVRPEGSVSTLKIQRTERGDSAVYLCASSLMPGNQETQFFGPGTRLTVL.

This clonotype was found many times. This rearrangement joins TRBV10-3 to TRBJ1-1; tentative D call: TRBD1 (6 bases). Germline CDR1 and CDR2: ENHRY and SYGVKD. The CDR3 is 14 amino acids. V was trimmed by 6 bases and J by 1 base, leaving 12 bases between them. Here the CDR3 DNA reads TGTGCCATCAGAAAGGGGGGAGCGAACACTGAAGCTTTCTTT. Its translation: CAIRKGGANTEAFF.

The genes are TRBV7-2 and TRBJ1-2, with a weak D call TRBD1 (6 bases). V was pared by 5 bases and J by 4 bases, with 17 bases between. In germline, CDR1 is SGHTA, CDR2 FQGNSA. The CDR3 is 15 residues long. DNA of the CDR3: TGTGCCAGCAGCGGGGTTGGGGGCCTGGGCTATGGCTACACCTTC. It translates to CASSGVGGLGYGYTF.

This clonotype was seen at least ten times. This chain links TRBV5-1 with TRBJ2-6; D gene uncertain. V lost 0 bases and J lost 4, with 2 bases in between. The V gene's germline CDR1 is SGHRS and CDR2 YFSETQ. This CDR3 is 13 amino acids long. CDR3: CASSLEGANVLTF. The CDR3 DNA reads TGCGCCAGCAGCTTGGAAGGGGCCAACGTCCTGACTTTC.

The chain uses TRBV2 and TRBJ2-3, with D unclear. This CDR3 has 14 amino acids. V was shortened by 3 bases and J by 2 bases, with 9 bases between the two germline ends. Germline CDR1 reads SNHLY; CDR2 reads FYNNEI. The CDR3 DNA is TGTGCCAGCAGTGATGGGTATATCACAGATACGCAGTATTTT. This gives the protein CASSDGYITDTQYF.

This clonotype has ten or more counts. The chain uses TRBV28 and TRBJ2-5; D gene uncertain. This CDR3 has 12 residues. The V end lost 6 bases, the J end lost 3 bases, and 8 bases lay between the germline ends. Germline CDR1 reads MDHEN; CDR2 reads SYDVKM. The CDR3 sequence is CASRSTKETQYF. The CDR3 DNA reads TGTGCCAGCAGATCTACAAAAGAGACCCAGTACTTC.

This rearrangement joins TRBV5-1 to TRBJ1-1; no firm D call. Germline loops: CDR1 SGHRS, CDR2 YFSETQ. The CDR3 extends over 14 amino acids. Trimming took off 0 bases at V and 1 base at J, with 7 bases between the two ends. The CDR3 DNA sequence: TGCGCCAGCAGCTTGGACCCAACGAACACTGAAGCTTTCTTT. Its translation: CASSLDPTNTEAFF.

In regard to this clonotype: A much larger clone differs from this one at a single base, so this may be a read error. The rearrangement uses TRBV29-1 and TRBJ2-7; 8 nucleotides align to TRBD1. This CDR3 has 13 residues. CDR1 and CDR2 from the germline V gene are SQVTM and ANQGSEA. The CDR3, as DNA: TGCAGCGTTTACAGGGGGGCCTCCTACGAGCAGAACTTC. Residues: CSVYRGASYEQNF.

CDR3 amino acids: CTSSLARNTIYF. CDR3 DNA sequence: TGTACCAGCAGCTTAGCCAGAAACACCATATATTTT. The chain uses TRBV7-2 and TRBJ1-3; D is unclear. The germline V and J ends were trimmed by 0 bases and 5 bases, with 2 bases remaining between them. This CDR3 spans 12 amino acids. CDR1 is SGHTA, CDR2 FQGNSA, per germline.

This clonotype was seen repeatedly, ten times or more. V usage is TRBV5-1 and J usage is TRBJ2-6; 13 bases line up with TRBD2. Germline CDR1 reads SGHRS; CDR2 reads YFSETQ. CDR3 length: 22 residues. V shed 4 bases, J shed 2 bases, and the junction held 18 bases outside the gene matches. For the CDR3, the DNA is TGCGCCAGCAGCCGCATTGGGACTAGCGGGGTCGGCGTGCGGCCTGGGGCCAACGTCCTGACTTTC. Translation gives CASSRIGTSGVGVRPGANVLTF.

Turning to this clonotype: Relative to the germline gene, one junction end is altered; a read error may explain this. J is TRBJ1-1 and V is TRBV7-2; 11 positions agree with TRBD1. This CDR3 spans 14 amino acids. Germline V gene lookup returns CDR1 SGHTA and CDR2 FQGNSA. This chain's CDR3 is CAGSRDRGVTEAFF. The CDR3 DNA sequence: TGTGCCGGCAGCCGGGACAGGGGGGTCACTGAAGCTTTCTTT.

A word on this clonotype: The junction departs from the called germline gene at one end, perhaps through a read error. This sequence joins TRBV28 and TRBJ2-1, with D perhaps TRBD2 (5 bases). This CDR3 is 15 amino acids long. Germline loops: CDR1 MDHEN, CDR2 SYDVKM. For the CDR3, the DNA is TGTGCCAGCAGTTTGGCGGGTGGTCGCAACAATGGGCAGTTCTTC. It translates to CASSLAGGRNNGQFF.

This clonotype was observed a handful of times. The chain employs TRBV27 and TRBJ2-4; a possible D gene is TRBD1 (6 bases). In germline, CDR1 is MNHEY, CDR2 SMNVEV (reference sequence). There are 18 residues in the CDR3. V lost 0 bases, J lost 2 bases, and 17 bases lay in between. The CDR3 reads CASSLSSRVRGTKNIQYF. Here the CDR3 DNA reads TGTGCCAGCAGTTTATCGTCCAGGGTCAGGGGAACCAAAAACATTCAGTACTTC.